This T cell receptor beta chain emerged from a study of cytomegalovirus exposure and HLA in healthy donors. Findings and limits, study-wide: Whilst most TCR sequences proved rare, a subset of public TCRs occurred across many donors. Earlier analysis looked at TCR beta V segments, and most were productive about 90% or about 30% of the time. Presence/absence analyses took donor sequencing depth as roughly uniform.

With regard to this clone: Its antigen is as yet unknown.

The CDR3 is 15 residues long. The V gene lost 4 bases and the J gene lost 3 bases, with 12 bases spanning the gap. Germline-derived CDR1 and CDR2 are SNHLY and FYNNEI. It was with 60 Vbeta and 13 Jbeta primers that the PCR ran. In the authors' methods: As a later analysis found, there were 80 million or so unique TCR beta chains, of which roughly 11 million were shared. Sequencing was performed with immunoSEQ multiplex PCR; in TCRdb, only in-frame clones are kept and a portion is missing. The V and J calls and clone size are taken from that table; D and trimming were inferred from the DNA. The sample carries around 200,000 clones, approximately 70% recorded once.

The chain combines TRBV2 with TRBJ1-4; D is perhaps TRBD1 (6 bases). Sequencing input: PBMCs. The sequence was collected from a man aged 35-49 years in good health and CMV-seropositive. The CDR3, as DNA: TGTGCCAGCAGTGGAGGGGGGGGACCTAATGAAAAACTGTTTTTT. Translating gives CASSGGGGPNEKLFF. The full variable domain, in which reference TRBV2 and TRBJ1-4 provide the parts outside the CDR3, is EPEVTQTPSHQVTQMGQEVILRCVPISNHLYFYWYRQILGQKVEFLVSFYNNEISEKSEIFDDQFSVERPDGSNFTLKIRSTKLEDSAMYFCASSGGGGPNEKLFFGSGTQLSVL.